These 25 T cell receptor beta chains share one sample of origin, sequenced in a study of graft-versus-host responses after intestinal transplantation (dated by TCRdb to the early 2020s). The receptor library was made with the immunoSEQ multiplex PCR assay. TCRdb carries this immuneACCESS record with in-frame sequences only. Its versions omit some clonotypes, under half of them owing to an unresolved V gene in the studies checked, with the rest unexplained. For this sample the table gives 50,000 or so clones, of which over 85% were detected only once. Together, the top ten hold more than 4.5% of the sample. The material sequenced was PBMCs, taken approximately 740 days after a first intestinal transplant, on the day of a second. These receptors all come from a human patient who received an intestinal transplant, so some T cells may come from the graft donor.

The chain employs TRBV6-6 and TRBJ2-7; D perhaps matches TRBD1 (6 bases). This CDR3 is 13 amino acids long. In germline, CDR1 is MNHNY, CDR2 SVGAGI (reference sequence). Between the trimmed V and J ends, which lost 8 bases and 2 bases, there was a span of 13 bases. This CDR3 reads CASLGTPTYEQYF. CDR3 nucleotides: TGTGCCAGCCTGGGGACACCCACCTACGAGCAGTACTTC.

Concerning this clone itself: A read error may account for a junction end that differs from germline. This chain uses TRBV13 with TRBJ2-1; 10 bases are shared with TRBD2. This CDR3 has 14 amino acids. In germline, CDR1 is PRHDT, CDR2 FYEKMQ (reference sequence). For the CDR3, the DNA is TGTGCCAGCAGTTCACGGACTAGCGGAAGGCCTCTCCTCTTC. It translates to CASSSRTSGRPLLF.

CDR3 DNA sequence: TGTGCCATCAGTCAGGGGGGAGTCACTGAAGCTTTCTTT. Amino acid sequence: CAISQGGVTEAFF. This rearrangement joins TRBV10-3 to TRBJ1-1, with 7 bases that match TRBD1. Looked up from germline, CDR1 is ENHRY and CDR2 is SYGVKD. The CDR3 has 13 amino acids. The V segment lost 5 bases and the J segment 4 bases; nucleotides outside the gene matches: 4.

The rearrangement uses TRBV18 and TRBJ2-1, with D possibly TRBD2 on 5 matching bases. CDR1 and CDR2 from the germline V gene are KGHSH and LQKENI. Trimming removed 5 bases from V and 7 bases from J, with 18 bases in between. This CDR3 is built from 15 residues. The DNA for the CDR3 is TGTGCCAGCTCAAGTACCGGACTTGTAGGGAATGAGCAGTTCTTC. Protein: CASSSTGLVGNEQFF.

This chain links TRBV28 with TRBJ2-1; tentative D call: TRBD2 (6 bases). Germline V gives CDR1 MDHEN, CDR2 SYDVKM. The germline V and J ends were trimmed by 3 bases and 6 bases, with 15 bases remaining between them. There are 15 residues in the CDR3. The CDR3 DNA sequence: TGTGCCAGCAGTTTTGCGGGACCCCGATCCAATGAGCAGTTCTTC. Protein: CASSFAGPRSNEQFF.

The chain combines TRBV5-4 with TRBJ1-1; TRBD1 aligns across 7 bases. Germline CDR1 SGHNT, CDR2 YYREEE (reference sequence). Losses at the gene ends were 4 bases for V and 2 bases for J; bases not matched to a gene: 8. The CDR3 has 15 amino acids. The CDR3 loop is CASSPRRGSNTEAFF. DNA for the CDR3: TGTGCCAGCAGCCCTCGCAGGGGGAGTAACACTGAAGCTTTCTTT.

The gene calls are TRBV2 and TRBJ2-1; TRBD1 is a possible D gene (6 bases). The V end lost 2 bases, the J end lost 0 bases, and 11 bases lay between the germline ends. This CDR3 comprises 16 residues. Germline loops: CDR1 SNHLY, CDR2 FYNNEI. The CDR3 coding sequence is TGTGCCAGCAGTGAAAGGGGGACGGTCTCCTACAATGAGCAGTTCTTC. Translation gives CASSERGTVSYNEQFF. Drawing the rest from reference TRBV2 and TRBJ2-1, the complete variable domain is EPEVTQTPSHQVTQMGQEVILRCVPISNHLYFYWYRQILGQKVEFLVSFYNNEISEKSEIFDDQFSVERPDGSNFTLKIRSTKLEDSAMYFCASSERGTVSYNEQFFGPGTRLTVL.

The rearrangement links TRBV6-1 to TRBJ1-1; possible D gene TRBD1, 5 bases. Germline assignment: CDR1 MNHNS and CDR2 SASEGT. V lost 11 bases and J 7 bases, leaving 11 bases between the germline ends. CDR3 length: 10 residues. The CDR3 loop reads CASRQFEAFF. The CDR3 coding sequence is TGTGCCTCGAGACAGTTTGAAGCTTTCTTT.

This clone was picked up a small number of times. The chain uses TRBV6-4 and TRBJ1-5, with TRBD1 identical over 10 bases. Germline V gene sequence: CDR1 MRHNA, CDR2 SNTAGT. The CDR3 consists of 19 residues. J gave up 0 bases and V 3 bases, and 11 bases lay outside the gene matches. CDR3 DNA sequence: TGTGCCAGCAGTGAGGCGGGGGACAGGGGATCTCATAGCAATCAGCCCCAGCATTTT. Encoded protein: CASSEAGDRGSHSNQPQHF.

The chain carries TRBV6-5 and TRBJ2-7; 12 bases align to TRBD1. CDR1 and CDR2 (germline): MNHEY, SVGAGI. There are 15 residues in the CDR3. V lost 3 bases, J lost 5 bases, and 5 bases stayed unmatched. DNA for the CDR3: TGTGCCAGCAGTTATTACGGGACAGGGGGCGACGAGCAGTACTTC. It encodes CASSYYGTGGDEQYF.

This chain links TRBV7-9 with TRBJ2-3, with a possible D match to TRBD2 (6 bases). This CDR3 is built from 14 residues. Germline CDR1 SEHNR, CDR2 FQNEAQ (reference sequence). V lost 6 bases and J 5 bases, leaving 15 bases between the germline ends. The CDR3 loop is CASRRAAGGDTQYF. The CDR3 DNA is TGTGCCAGCAGGAGGGCCGCCGGGGGAGATACGCAGTATTTT.

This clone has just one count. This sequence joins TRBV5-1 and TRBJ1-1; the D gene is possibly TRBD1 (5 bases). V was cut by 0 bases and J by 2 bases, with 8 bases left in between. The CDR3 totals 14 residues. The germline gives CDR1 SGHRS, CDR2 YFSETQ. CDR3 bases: TGCGCCAGCAGCTTGGGTGACAGAAACACTGAAGCTTTCTTT. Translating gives CASSLGDRNTEAFF.

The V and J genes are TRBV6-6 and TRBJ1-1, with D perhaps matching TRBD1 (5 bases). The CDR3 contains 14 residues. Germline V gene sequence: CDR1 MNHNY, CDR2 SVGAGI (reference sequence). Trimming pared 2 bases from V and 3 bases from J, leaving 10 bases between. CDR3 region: CASSYGGFDTEAFF. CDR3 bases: TGTGCCAGCAGTTACGGGGGTTTCGACACTGAAGCTTTCTTT.

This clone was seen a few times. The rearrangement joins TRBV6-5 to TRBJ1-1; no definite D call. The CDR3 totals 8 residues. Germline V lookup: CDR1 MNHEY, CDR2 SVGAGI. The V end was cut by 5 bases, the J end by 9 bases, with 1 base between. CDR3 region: CASSKAFF. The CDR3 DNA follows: TGTGCCAGCAGTAAAGCTTTCTTT.

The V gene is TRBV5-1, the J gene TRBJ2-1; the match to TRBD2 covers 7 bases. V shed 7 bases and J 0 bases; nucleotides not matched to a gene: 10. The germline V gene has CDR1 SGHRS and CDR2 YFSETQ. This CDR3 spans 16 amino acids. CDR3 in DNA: TGCGCCAGCCGACCCGTGGCGGGAGTCTCCTACAATGAGCAGTTCTTC. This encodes CASRPVAGVSYNEQFF. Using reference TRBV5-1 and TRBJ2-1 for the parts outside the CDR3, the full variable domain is KAGVTQTPRYLIKTRGQQVTLSCSPISGHRSVSWYQQTPGQGLQFLFEYFSETQRNKGNFPGRFSGRQFSNSRSEMNVSTLELGDSALYLCASRPVAGVSYNEQFFGPGTRLTVL.

This CDR3 is CASSLGQGADTEAFF. The CDR3 bases are TGTGCCAGCAGCTTAGGACAGGGGGCGGACACTGAAGCTTTCTTT. V usage is TRBV13 and J usage is TRBJ1-1, with 9 nucleotides matching TRBD1. The CDR3 has 15 residues. V lost 0 bases to trimming and J lost 3 bases; unmatched junction nucleotides: 2. CDR1 and CDR2 from the germline V gene are PRHDT and FYEKMQ (reference sequence).

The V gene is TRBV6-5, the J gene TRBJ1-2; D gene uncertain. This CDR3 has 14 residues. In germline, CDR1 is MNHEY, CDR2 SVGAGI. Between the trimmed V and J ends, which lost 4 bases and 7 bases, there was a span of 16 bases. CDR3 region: CASSFLTTGGGYTF. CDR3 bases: TGTGCCAGCAGTTTCCTTACCACCGGAGGTGGCTACACCTTC.

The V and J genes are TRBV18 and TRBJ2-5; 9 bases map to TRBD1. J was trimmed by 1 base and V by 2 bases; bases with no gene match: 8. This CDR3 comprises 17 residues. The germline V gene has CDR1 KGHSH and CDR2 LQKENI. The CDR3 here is CASSPRTGASPQETQYF. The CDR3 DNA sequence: TGTGCCAGCTCACCAAGGACAGGGGCCTCACCCCAAGAGACCCAGTACTTC.

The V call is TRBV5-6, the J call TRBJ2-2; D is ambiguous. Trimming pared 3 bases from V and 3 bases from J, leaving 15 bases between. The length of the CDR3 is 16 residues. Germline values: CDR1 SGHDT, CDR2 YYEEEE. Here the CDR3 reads CASSSGPSMDTGELFF. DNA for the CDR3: TGTGCCAGCAGCTCCGGACCCTCCATGGACACCGGGGAGCTGTTTTTT.

CDR3 protein: CASGLVKGEQYF. CDR3 coding DNA: TGTGCTAGTGGACTCGTTAAGGGGGAGCAGTACTTC. The rearrangement joins TRBV12-5 to TRBJ2-7, with a tentative D call TRBD1 (5 bases). Between the trimmed V and J ends, which lost 6 bases and 7 bases, there was a span of 13 bases. The CDR3 length is 12 residues. Germline V gives CDR1 LGHNT, CDR2 FRNRAP.

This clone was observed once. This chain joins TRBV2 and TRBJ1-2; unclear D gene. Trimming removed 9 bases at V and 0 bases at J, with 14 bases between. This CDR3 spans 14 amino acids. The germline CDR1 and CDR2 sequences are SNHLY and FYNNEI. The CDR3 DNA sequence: TGTGCCAGGATCGACGGCTTAGCTAACTATGGCTACACCTTC. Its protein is CARIDGLANYGYTF.

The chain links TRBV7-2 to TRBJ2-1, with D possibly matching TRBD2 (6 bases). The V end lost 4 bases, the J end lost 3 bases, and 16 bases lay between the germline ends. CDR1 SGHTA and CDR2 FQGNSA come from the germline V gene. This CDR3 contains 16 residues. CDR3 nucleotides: TGTGCCAGCAGCTCCCCGACCCCGGGGGTCTACAATGAGCAGTTCTTC. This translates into CASSSPTPGVYNEQFF. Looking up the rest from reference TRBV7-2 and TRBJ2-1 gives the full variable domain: GAGVSQSPSNKVTEKGKDVELRCDPISGHTALYWYRQSLGQGLEFLIYFQGNSAPDKSGLPSDRFSAERTGGSVSTLTIQRTQQEDSAVYLCASSSPTPGVYNEQFFGPGTRLTVL.

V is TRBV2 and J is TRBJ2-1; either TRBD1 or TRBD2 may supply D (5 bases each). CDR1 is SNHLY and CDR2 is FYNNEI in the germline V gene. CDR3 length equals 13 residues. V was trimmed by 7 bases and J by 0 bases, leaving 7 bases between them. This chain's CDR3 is CASTGSSYNEQFF. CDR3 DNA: TGTGCCAGCACAGGGAGCTCCTACAATGAGCAGTTCTTC.

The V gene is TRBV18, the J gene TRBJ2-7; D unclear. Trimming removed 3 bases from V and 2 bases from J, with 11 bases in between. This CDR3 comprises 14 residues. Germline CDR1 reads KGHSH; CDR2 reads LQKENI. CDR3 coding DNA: TGTGCCAGCTCACCGGGCAATTATCCCTACGAGCAGTACTTC. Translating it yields CASSPGNYPYEQYF.

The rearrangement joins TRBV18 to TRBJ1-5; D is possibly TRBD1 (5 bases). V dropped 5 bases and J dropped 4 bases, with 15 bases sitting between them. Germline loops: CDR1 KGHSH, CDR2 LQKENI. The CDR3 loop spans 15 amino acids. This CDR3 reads CASSALGTSNQPQHF. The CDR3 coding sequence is TGTGCCAGCTCAGCACTCGGGACGAGTAATCAGCCCCAGCATTTT. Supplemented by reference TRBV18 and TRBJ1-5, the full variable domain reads NAGVMQNPRHLVRRRGQEARLRCSPMKGHSHVYWYRQLPEEGLKFMVYLQKENIIDESGMPKERFSAEFPKEGPSILRIQQVVRGDSAAYFCASSALGTSNQPQHFGDGTRLSIL.